The text below deals with one TCR beta chain. This clonotype was found once. The antigen this receptor binds is unknown. Base-call qualities are not available, and no considerably larger clone is one nucleotide away. One read amounts to weak evidence. This entry comes from a study of CD8+CD57+ T cells in acquired aplastic anemia (dated by TCRdb to about 2018). About the full investigation: Extracted DNA from sorted CD4+ and CD8+ cells averaged around 3.4 ug, ranging from roughly 0.19 to 27.4 ug. A CD8+CD57+ expansion meant a frequency higher than the mean frequency seen in healthy subjects. General findings and caveats noted by the study authors: Roughly 29 CD8+ CDR3 sequences were found in both patients and controls but appeared to be highly expressed in patients and within the immunodominant clones of the patients. Patients and healthy controls showed no significant difference in CD8+ Simpson's diversity (P=0.060).

Genomic DNA served as template for TCR beta VDJ combination and CDR3 sequence profiling. An Illumina HiSeq 2000 was used for TCR repertoire sequencing. Per the authors' processing: TRBV/TRBJ rearrangement plots, CDR3 size and DJ length profiles, and Simpson's diversity index were used to evaluate the repertoires. The most abundant DNA sequence in the deep sequencing data was taken as the immunodominant clone. CDR3 amino acid sequences were checked for sharing between subjects and were compared against published repertoires and the VDJdb database. In TCRdb, the public reads were trimmed at Q25 with fastp and aligned with MiXCR, with productive beta chains retained. Every distinct CDR3 protein forms one entry, paired with its most common genes and DNA. The V and J calls and clone size come from TCRdb's table, not from the authors' own analysis. This sample gives around 250,000 distinct CDR3 sequences in total; 82% of them show up just once. The ten largest clones capture about two fifths of the sample.

The cysteine opens and the phenylalanine closes a CDR3 of 15 amino acids. CDR3 DNA is the only sequence kept; it has 45 bases, read in frame from the first base. The germline V gene yields SGHTA for CDR1 and FQGNSA for CDR2. V and J are truncated by 1 base and 7 bases respectively, leaving an intervening sequence of 15 bases. Patients chosen for sequencing had shown expansion of CD8+CD57+ cells by flow cytometry. Severe acquired aplastic anemia was diagnosed in all patients according to International Study of Aplastic Anemia and Agranulocytosis and Camitta criteria. Patients had received no therapy at the time of blood sampling. The study deep-sequenced TCR repertoires of sorted CD4+ and CD8+ blood T cells from severe aplastic anemia patients and healthy subjects. Patients were enrolled under clinicaltrials.gov protocols 00001620, 01623167, 00001397, 00071045, 00081523 and 00961064 in the USA. Ficoll-Paque density gradient centrifugation was used to isolate peripheral blood mononuclear cells. CD4+ and CD8+ T cells were sorted by FACS or magnetic beads before DNA extraction.

Recombination connected TRBV7-2 to TRBJ2-3; confidence is insufficient to name the D gene. The TCR was taken from a human donor with aplastic anemia. The sample consisted of sorted CD4+, CD8+, or CD8+CD57+ T cells (not recorded which) from PBMCs. The sequenced DNA is TGTGCCAGCAGCTTAGGCCACCCCACCTCCAATACGCAGTATTTT. It translates as CASSLGHPTSNTQYF.